The TCR beta chain under discussion was sequenced for a study of cytomegalovirus exposure and HLA in healthy donors. About this clone itself: Its matching antigen is unknown.

13 Jbeta primers and 60 Vbeta primers were used for the PCR. Only in-frame clones appear in the TCRdb table, and some are missing; sequencing was by immunoSEQ multiplex PCR. The sample yields approximately 160,000 clones, 75% to 85% seen once. The study's findings and limits: Later, TCR association rates were found to vary by HLA locus, highest for DRB1 and lowest for HLA-C. It was 150 to 200 TCR beta chains that were listed as cytomegalovirus-associated. The sole available immune exposure information was CMV serostatus.

The specimen was PBMCs. This clonotype originated in a woman in her twenties or thirties in good health and CMV-seropositive.

The CDR3 nucleotides read TGCAGTGCTAGGTTAAGGGGCGAGCAGTACTTC. Translating gives CSARLRGEQYF. This chain links TRBV20-1 with TRBJ2-7, with D tentatively TRBD1 (5 bases). Germline CDR1 DFQATT, CDR2 SNEGSKA (reference sequence). The CDR3 sequence is 11 residues long. V lost 3 bases, J lost 6 bases, and 9 bases lay in between.